The sample holds many counts of the clone carrying this TCR beta chain. In the source study's methods: For nucleated cells, counts were estimated from reference gene primer amplification. Generated by immunoSEQ multiplex PCR, the TCRdb table keeps only in-frame clones and is missing some. V, J and clone size were drawn from that table, and D and trimming were deduced from the DNA. This table has tens of thousands of clones, around nine tenths appearing once. Germline assignment: CDR1 SGHRS and CDR2 YFSETQ. J lost 2 bases, V lost 4 bases, and 5 bases had no gene match. The CDR3 length is 14 residues. The record originates from a study of blood T cell repertoires in COVID-19. Study information: The United States, Italy and Spain were the sources of the acute and convalescent COVID-19 samples. Nucleic acid was either cDNA or gDNA, and it came from T cells, B-cell-depleted T cells, or PBMCs.

The chain is built from TRBV5-1 and TRBJ2-7, with TRBD1 matching 8 bases. Sequencing input: peripheral blood. The TCR originated in a human donor in a cohort sampled during active COVID-19. CDR3 amino acids: CASSPTGAAYEQYF. The CDR3 nucleotides are TGCGCCAGCAGCCCGACAGGGGCTGCCTACGAGCAGTACTTC.